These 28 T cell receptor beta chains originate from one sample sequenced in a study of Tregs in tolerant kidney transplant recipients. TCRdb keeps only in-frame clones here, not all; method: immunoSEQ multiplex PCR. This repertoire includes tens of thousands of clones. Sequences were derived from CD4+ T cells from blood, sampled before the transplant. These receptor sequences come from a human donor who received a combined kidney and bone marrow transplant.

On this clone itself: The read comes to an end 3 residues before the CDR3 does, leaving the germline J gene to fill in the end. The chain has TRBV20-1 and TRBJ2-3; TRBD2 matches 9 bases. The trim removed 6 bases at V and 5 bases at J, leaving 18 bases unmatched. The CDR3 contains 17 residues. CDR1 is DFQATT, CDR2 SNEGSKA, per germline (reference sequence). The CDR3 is CSALGEGLAGPLDTQYF. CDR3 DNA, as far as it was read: TGCAGTGCCCTTGGGGAGGGGCTAGCGGGACCCCTAGATACG.

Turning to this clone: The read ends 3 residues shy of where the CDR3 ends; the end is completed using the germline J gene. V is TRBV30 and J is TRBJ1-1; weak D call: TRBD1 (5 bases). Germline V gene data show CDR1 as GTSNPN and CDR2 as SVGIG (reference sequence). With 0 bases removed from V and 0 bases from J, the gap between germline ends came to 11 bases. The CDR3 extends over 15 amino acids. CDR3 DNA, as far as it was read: TGTGCCTGGAGTGTACAGGCATGGTTGAACACTGAA. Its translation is CAWSVQAWLNTE. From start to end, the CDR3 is CAWSVQAWLNTEAFF.

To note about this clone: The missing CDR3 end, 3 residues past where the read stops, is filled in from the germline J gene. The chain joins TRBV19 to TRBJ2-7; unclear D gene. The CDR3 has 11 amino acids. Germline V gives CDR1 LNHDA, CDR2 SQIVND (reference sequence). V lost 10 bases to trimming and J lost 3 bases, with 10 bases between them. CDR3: CAIRPYYEQYF. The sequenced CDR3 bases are TGTGCCATTAGACCCTACTACGAG.

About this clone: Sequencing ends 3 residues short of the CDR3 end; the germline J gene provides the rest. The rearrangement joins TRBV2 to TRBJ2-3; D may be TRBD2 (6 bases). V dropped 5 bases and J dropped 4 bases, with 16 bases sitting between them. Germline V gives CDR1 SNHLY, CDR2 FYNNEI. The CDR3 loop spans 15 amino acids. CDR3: CASSPKTSRSDTQYF. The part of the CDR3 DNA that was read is TGTGCCAGCAGTCCAAAGACTAGTCGGTCAGATACG. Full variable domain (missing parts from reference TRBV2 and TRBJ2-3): EPEVTQTPSHQVTQMGQEVILRCVPISNHLYFYWYRQILGQKVEFLVSFYNNEISEKSEIFDDQFSVERPDGSNFTLKIRSTKLEDSAMYFCASSPKTSRSDTQYFGPGTRLTVL.

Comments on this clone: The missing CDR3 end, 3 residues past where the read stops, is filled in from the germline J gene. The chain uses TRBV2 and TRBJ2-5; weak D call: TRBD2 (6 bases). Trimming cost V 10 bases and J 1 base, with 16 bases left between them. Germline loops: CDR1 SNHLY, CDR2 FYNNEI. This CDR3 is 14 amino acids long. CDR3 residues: CAISAGTLQETQYF. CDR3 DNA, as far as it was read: TGTGCCATCTCCGCCGGGACTCTCCAAGAGACC.

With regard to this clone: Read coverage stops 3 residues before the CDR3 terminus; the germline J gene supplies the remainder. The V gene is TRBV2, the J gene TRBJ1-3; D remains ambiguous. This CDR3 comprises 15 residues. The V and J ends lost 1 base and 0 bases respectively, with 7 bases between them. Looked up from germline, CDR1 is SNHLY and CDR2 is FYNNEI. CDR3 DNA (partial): TGTGCCAGCAGTGAAGACGGTACCTCTGGAAACACC. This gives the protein CASSEDGTSGNT. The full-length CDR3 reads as CASSEDGTSGNTIYF.

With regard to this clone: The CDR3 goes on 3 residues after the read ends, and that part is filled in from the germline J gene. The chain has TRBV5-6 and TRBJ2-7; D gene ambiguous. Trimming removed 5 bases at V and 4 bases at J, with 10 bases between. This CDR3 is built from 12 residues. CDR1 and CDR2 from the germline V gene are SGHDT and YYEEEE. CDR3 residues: CASRQLGYEQYF. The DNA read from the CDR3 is TGTGCCAGCAGGCAACTCGGGTACGAG.

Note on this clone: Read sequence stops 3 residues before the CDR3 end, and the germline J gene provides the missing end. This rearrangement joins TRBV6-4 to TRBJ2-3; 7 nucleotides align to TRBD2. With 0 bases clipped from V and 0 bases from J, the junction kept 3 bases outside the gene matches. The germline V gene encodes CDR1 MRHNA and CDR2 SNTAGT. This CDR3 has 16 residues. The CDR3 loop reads CASSDSSGTSTDTQYF. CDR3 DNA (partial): TGTGCCAGCAGTGACTCGAGCGGGACTAGCACAGATACG.

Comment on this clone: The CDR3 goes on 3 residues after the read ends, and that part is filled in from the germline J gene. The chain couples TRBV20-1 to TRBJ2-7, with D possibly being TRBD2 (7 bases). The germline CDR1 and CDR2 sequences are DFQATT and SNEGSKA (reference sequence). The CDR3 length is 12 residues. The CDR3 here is CSKQRGGYEQYF. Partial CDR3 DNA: TGCAGCAAACAAAGGGGGGGGTACGAG.

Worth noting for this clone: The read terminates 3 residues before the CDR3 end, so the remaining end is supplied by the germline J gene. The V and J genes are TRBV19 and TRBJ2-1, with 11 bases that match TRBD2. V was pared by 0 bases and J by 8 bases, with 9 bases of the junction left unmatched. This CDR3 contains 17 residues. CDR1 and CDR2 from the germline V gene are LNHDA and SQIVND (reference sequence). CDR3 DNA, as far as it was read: TGTGCCAGTAGTATAGACCTCACTAGCGGGAGCTCTGATGAG. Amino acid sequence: CASSIDLTSGSSDE. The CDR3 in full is CASSIDLTSGSSDEQFF. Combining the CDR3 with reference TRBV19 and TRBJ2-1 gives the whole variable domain DGGITQSPKYLFRKEGQNVTLSCEQNLNHDAMYWYRQDPGQGLRLIYYSQIVNDFQKGDIAEGYSVSREKKESFPLTVTSAQKNPTAFYLCASSIDLTSGSSDEQFFGPGTRLTVL.

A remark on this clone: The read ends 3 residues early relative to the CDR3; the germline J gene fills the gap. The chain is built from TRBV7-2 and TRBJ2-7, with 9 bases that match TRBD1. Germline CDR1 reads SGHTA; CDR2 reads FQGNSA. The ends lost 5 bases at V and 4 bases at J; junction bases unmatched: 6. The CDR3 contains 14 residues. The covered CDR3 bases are TGTGCCAGCAGCATACAGGGGGCCCTTTACGAG. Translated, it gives CASSIQGALYE. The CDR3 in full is CASSIQGALYEQYF.

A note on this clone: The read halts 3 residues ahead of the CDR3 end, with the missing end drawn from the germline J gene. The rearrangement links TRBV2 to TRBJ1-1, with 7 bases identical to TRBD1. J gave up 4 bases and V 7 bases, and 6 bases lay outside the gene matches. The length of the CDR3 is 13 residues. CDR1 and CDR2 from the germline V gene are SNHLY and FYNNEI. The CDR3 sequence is CASKGAGGTEAFF. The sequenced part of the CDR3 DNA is TGTGCCAGCAAGGGGGCTGGGGGCACTGAA.

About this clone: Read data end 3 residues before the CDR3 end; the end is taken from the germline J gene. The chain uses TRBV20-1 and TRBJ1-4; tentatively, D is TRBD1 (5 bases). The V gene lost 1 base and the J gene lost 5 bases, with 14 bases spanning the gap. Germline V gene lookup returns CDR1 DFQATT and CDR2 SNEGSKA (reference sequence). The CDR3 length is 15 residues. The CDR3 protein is CSARVSGSGNEKLFF. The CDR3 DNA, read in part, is TGCAGTGCTAGAGTTTCTGGGTCAGGGAATGAAAAA.

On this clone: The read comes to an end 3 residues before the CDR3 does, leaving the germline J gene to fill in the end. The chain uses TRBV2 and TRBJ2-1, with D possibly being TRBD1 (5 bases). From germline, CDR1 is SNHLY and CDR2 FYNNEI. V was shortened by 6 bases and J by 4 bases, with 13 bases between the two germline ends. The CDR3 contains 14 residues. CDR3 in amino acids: CASSALGLYNEQFF. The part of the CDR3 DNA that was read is TGTGCCAGCAGCGCCTTGGGGCTGTACAATGAG.

The CDR3 DNA, read in part, is TGTGCCAGCAGCCCCGGACAGCCCCCCTACGAG. It specifies CASSPGQPPYE. The full CDR3 sequence reads CASSPGQPPYEQYF. The V call is TRBV6-2 or TRBV6-3, the J call TRBJ2-7, with a tentative D call TRBD1 (6 bases). The CDR3 extends 3 residues past the end of the read, so its final part is completed from the germline J gene. The CDR3 covers 14 residues. The V end was cut by 6 bases, the J end by 2 bases, with 14 bases between. Germline V gene sequence: CDR1 MNHEY, CDR2 SVGEGT.

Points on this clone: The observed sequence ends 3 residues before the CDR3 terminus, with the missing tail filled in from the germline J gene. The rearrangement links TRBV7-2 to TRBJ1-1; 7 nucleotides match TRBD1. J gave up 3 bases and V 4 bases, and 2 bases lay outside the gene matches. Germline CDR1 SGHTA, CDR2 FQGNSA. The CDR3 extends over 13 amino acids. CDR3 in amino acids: CASSSTGYTEAFF. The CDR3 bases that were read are TGTGCCAGCAGCTCGACAGGGTACACTGAA.

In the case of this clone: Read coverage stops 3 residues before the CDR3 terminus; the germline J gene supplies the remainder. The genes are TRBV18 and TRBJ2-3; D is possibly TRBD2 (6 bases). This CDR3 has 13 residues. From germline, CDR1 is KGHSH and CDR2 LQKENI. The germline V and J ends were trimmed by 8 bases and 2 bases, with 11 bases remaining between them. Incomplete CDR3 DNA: TGTGCCAGCACCCGGGGGAACACAGATACG. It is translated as CASTRGNTDT. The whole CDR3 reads CASTRGNTDTQYF.

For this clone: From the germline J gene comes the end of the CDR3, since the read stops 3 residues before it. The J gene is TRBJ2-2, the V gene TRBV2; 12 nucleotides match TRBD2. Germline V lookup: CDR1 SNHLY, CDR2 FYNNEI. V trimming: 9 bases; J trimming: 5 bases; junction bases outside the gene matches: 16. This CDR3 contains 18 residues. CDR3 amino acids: CARTSGLAGGPRTGELFF. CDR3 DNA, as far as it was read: TGTGCCAGGACGAGCGGGCTAGCGGGAGGGCCACGAACCGGGGAG.

The CDR3 is CASSLSGRTNIQYF. CDR3 bases read: TGTGCCAGCAGTCTTAGCGGGAGAACGAACATT. V is TRBV7-2 and J is TRBJ2-4, with 9 positions matching TRBD2. The CDR3 end lies 3 residues beyond the end of the read and is filled in from the germline J gene. With 6 bases clipped from V and 7 bases from J, the junction kept 7 bases outside the gene matches. The CDR3 sequence is 14 residues long. Germline-derived CDR1 and CDR2 are SGHTA and FQGNSA.

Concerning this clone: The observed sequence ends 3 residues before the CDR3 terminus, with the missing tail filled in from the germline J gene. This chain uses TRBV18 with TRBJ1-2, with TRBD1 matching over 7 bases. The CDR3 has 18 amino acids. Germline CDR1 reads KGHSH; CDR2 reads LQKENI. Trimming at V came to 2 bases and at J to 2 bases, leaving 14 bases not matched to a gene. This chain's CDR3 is CASSPNLRTGAGNYGYTF. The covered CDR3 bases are TGTGCCAGCTCACCAAATCTGCGAACAGGGGCTGGGAACTATGGC.

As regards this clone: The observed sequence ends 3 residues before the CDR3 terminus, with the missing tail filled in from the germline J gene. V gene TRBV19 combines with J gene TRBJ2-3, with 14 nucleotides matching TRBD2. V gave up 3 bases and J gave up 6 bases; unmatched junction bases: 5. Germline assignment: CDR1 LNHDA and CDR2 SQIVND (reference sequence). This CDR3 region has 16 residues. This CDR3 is CASSMGLAGVRDTQYF. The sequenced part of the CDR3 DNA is TGTGCCAGTAGTATGGGACTAGCGGGAGTTAGGGATACG. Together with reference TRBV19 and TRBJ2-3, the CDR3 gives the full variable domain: DGGITQSPKYLFRKEGQNVTLSCEQNLNHDAMYWYRQDPGQGLRLIYYSQIVNDFQKGDIAEGYSVSREKKESFPLTVTSAQKNPTAFYLCASSMGLAGVRDTQYFGPGTRLTVL.

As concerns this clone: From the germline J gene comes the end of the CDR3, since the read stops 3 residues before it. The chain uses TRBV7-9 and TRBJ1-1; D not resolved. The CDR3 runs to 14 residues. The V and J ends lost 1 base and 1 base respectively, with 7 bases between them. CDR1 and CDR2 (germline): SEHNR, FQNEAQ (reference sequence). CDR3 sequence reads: CASSLGGPNTEAFF. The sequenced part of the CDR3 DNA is TGTGCCAGCAGCTTAGGAGGGCCGAACACTGAA.

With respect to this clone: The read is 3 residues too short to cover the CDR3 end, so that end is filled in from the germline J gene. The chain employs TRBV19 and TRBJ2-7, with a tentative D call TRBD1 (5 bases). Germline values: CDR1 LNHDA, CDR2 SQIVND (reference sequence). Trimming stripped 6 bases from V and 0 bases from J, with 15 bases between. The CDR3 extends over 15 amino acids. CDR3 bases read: TGTGCCAGTAGCCCACGGCAGGGTAACTCCTACGAG. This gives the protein CASSPRQGNSYE. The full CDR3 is CASSPRQGNSYEQYF.

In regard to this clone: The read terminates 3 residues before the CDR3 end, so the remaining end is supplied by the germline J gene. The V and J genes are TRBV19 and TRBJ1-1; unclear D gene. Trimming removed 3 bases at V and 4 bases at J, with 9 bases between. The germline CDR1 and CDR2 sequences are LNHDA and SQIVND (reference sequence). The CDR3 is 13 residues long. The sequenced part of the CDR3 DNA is TGTGCCAGTAGTATCGAGGGTGGCACTGAA. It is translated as CASSIEGGTE. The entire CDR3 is CASSIEGGTEAFF. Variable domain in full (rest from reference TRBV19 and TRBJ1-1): DGGITQSPKYLFRKEGQNVTLSCEQNLNHDAMYWYRQDPGQGLRLIYYSQIVNDFQKGDIAEGYSVSREKKESFPLTVTSAQKNPTAFYLCASSIEGGTEAFFGQGTRLTVV.

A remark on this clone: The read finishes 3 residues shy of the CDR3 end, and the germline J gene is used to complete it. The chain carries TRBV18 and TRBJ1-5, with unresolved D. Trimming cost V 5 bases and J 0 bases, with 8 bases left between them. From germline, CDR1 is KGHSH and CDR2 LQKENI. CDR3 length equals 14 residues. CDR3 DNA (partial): TGTGCCAGCTCAGTACAGTATAGCAATCAGCCC. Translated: CASSVQYSNQP. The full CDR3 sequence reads CASSVQYSNQPQHF.

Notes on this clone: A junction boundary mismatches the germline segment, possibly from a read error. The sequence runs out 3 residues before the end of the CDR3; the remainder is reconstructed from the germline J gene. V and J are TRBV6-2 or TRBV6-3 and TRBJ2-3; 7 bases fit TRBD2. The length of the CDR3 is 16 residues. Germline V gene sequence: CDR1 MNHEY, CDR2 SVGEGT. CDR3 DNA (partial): TGTGCCGGCAGTTACGGAGCGGGGCCACGCACAGATACG. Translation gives CAGSYGAGPRTDT. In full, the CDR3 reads CAGSYGAGPRTDTQYF.

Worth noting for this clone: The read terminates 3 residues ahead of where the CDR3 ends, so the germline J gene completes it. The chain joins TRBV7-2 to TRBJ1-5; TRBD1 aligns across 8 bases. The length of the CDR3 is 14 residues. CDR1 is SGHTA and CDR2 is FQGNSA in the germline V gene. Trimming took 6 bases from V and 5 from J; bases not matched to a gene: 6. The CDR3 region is CASSQGADYQPQHF. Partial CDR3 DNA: TGTGCCAGCAGTCAGGGGGCAGATTATCAGCCC.

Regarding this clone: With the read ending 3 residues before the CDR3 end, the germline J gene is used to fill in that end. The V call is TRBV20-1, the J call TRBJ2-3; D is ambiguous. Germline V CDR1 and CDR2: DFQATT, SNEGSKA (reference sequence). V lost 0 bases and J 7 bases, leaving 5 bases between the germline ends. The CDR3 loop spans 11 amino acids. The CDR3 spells CSAREQNTQYF. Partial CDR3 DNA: TGCAGTGCTAGAGAACAAAATACG.